Listed below are T cell receptor beta chains from one sample, sequenced in a study of shared T cell receptors in the human thymus. Measured with immunoSEQ multiplex PCR; TCRdb has only the in-frame clones, and not every one. The table has some 640,000 clones, more than 70% seen once. These data were also filed under a second study, of human thymus T cells.

Sequencing was done on a sample of thymocytes. These TCRs come from a boy younger than two with a congenital heart defect. Both conserved end residues are part of each CDR3. Each record gives: V gene, clone size, D gene, J gene, CDR3 protein, CDR3 DNA. The D gene is left open where the match is weak. Only some rows state a clone size, as once, few, many or a class for expanded clones.

TRBV4-1	-	-	TRBJ2-1	CASSQDPGTRWSYNEQFF	TGCGCCAGCAGCCAAGATCCGGGTACGAGGTGGTCCTACAATGAGCAGTTCTTC
TRBV27	-	TRBD1	TRBJ2-7	CASSSGQGEDEQYF	TGTGCCAGCAGTTCCGGACAGGGGGAAGACGAGCAGTACTTC
TRBV19	-	TRBD2	TRBJ2-1	CASSVTSGPYNEQFF	TGTGCCAGTAGTGTGACTAGCGGACCCTACAATGAGCAGTTCTTC
TRBV6-5	-	TRBD1	TRBJ1-1	CASSAWDRRSTEAFF	TGTGCCAGCAGTGCCTGGGACAGAAGAAGCACTGAAGCTTTCTTT
TRBV5-6	-	TRBD2	TRBJ2-3	CASSLAGTSGRTDTQYF	TGTGCCAGCAGCTTGGCCGGGACTAGCGGGAGAACAGATACGCAGTATTTT
TRBV4-3	-	TRBD2	TRBJ2-1	CASSQVVLSGSYNEQFF	TGCGCCAGCAGCCAAGTGGTCCTTAGCGGGAGCTACAATGAGCAGTTCTTC
TRBV7-2	-	-	TRBJ1-5	CASSLPPMDRQYQPQHF	TGTGCCAGCAGCTTACCACCAATGGACAGACAATATCAGCCCCAGCATTTT
TRBV9	-	TRBD2	TRBJ2-1	CASSATSGRSFSYNEQFF	TGTGCCAGCAGTGCGACTAGCGGGAGGTCCTTCTCCTACAATGAGCAGTTCTTC
TRBV7-9	once	-	TRBJ2-3	CASRQLGTDTQYF	TGTGCCAGCCGCCAACTAGGAACAGATACGCAGTATTTT
TRBV7-9	-	TRBD1	TRBJ1-6	CASSFMGQGAGSYNSPLHF	TGTGCCAGCAGCTTTATGGGACAGGGGGCTGGCTCCTATAATTCACCCCTCCACTTT
TRBV28	-	TRBD1	TRBJ2-3	CASSRQGKRTDTQYF	TGTGCCAGCAGTAGACAGGGGAAACGCACAGATACGCAGTATTTT
TRBV14	-	-	TRBJ1-2	CASSPPGFNYGYTF	TGTGCCAGCAGCCCTCCAGGGTTTAACTATGGCTACACCTTC
TRBV11-2	-	TRBD1	TRBJ1-1	CASSSSGQGMFGTEAFF	TGTGCCAGCAGTTCCTCCGGACAGGGTATGTTTGGCACTGAAGCTTTCTTT
TRBV27	-	-	TRBJ1-6	CASSGTRTVPYNSPLHF	TGTGCCAGCAGTGGGACCCGGACAGTTCCCTATAATTCACCCCTCCACTTT
TRBV29-1	-	TRBD1	TRBJ2-1	CSARDRFLDEQFF	TGCAGCGCCCGGGACAGGTTTTTGGATGAGCAGTTCTTC
TRBV6-5	-	TRBD1	TRBJ2-7	CASSPTGGLSYEQYF	TGTGCCAGCAGTCCGACAGGGGGCCTCAGCTACGAGCAGTACTTC
TRBV9	-	-	TRBJ1-1	CASRSGAGNGTEAFF	TGTGCCAGCAGGTCAGGGGCAGGGAATGGTACTGAAGCTTTCTTT
TRBV19	-	-	TRBJ1-3	CASSPNSQGPPNTIYF	TGTGCCAGTAGCCCAAATAGCCAGGGCCCCCCTAACACCATATATTTT
TRBV21-1	-	-	TRBJ1-3	CASSNSWDRGLGNTIYF	TGTGCCAGCAGCAACTCGTGGGACAGGGGATTGGGAAACACCATATATTTT
TRBV4-1	once	TRBD2	TRBJ2-7	CASSQAPLRGGDSSYEQYF	TGCGCCAGCAGCCAAGCTCCACTGCGGGGGGGGGACAGTTCCTACGAGCAGTACTTC
TRBV6-5	-	-	TRBJ2-2	CASKPRGNTGELFF	TGTGCCAGCAAGCCCCGTGGTAACACCGGGGAGCTGTTTTTT
TRBV12-5	-	-	TRBJ2-4	CASGLRHGWDIQYF	TGTGCTAGTGGTTTACGACACGGATGGGACATTCAGTACTTC
TRBV9	-	TRBD1	TRBJ1-4	CASSGSQGRFEKLFF	TGTGCCAGCAGCGGGTCACAGGGGCGGTTTGAAAAACTGTTTTTT
TRBV30	-	-	TRBJ1-4	CAWSHGQTNEKLFF	TGTGCCTGGAGTCATGGCCAAACTAATGAAAAACTGTTTTTT
TRBV29-1	-	-	TRBJ2-5	CSVEGRGRQETQYF	TGCAGCGTTGAGGGGCGGGGACGCCAAGAGACCCAGTACTTC
TRBV5-6	few	TRBD1	TRBJ2-6	CASRRGQGAGANVLTF	TGTGCCAGCAGACGCGGACAGGGCGCTGGGGCCAACGTCCTGACTTTC
TRBV4-3	-	TRBD2	TRBJ2-7	CASSQERETTYEQYF	TGCGCCAGCAGCCAAGAGCGGGAGACGACCTACGAGCAGTACTTC
TRBV4-3	-	TRBD1	TRBJ1-2	CASSQVLGQGRYGYTF	TGCGCCAGCAGCCAAGTACTGGGACAGGGACGGTATGGCTACACCTTC
TRBV6-5	-	-	TRBJ2-1	CASSYGQGNNEQFF	TGTGCCAGCAGTTACGGGCAGGGAAACAATGAGCAGTTCTTC
TRBV5-1	-	-	TRBJ2-5	CASSLTVAEIQETQYF	TGCGCCAGCAGCTTGACTGTCGCGGAAATCCAAGAGACCCAGTACTTC
TRBV27	once	TRBD2	TRBJ2-1	CASSATSDEQFF	TGTGCCAGCAGCGCAACTAGCGATGAGCAGTTCTTC
TRBV19	once	-	TRBJ1-5	CASSIYPGHQPQHF	TGTGCCAGTAGTATTTATCCAGGGCATCAGCCCCAGCATTTT
TRBV4-3	-	TRBD1	TRBJ1-5	CASSERQGKNQPQHF	TGCGCCAGCAGTGAAAGACAGGGAAAAAATCAGCCCCAGCATTTT
TRBV7-2	-	TRBD2	TRBJ2-1	CASSGTSGGASSNEQFF	TGTGCCAGCAGCGGAACTAGCGGGGGGGCCAGTAGCAATGAGCAGTTCTTC
TRBV5-4	-	TRBD1	TRBJ1-1	CASSSYIDRESSTEAFF	TGTGCCAGCAGCTCGTACATCGACAGGGAGAGTTCCACTGAAGCTTTCTTT
TRBV5-6	-	TRBD2	TRBJ2-3	CASSLTSGSRNTQYF	TGTGCCAGCAGCTTAACTAGCGGGAGTCGAAATACGCAGTATTTT
TRBV28	-	-	TRBJ1-1	CASIHVQRNTEAFF	TGTGCCAGCATTCACGTACAGAGGAACACTGAAGCTTTCTTT
TRBV7-3	once	TRBD2	TRBJ2-7	CASSLSGAGGPHEQYF	TGTGCCAGCAGCTTGAGTGGGGCGGGGGGGCCCCACGAGCAGTACTTC
TRBV5-1	few	TRBD1	TRBJ1-5	CASSQDREDQPQHF	TGCGCCAGCAGTCAGGACAGGGAAGATCAGCCCCAGCATTTT
TRBV28	-	-	TRBJ2-2	CASSLREGTGELFF	TGTGCCAGCAGTTTGCGTGAGGGCACCGGGGAGCTGTTTTTT
TRBV5-4	once	-	TRBJ1-3	CASSLGGRSGNTIYF	TGTGCCAGCAGCTTGGGGGGGCGCTCTGGAAACACCATATATTTT
TRBV5-6	-	-	TRBJ1-6	CASSLSGAGSPLHF	TGTGCCAGCAGCTTATCAGGGGCAGGGTCACCCCTCCACTTT
TRBV10-3	-	-	TRBJ2-3	CATPGSSQIRDTQYF	TGTGCCACGCCCGGGAGCTCCCAAATTCGGGATACGCAGTATTTT
TRBV7-2	-	TRBD2	TRBJ2-3	CASSPGLAGLDTQYF	TGTGCCAGCAGCCCAGGACTAGCGGGGCTAGATACGCAGTATTTT
TRBV20-1	-	-	TRBJ2-7	CSATPDEQYF	TGCAGTGCTACGCCGGACGAGCAGTACTTC
TRBV6-5	-	TRBD2	TRBJ2-7	CASSTRLAASYEQYF	TGTGCCAGCAGCACAAGACTAGCGGCCTCCTACGAGCAGTACTTC
TRBV6-5	-	TRBD1	TRBJ1-5	CASRNGQGSNQPQHF	TGTGCCAGCAGGAACGGACAGGGCAGCAATCAGCCCCAGCATTTT
TRBV5-6	once	TRBD1	TRBJ2-2	CASRLQGAAGELFF	TGTGCCAGCAGACTCCAGGGGGCGGCCGGGGAGCTGTTTTTT
TRBV28	-	-	TRBJ1-5	CASSLAARGGQPQHF	TGTGCCAGCAGTTTAGCGGCGCGGGGAGGGCAGCCCCAGCATTTT
TRBV15	-	TRBD1	TRBJ2-3	CATSRSRRDRGYTDTQYF	TGTGCCACCAGCAGGTCGAGACGGGACAGGGGGTACACAGATACGCAGTATTTT
TRBV4-3	-	TRBD1	TRBJ1-6	CASSQEGGDRSNSPLHF	TGCGCCAGCAGCCAAGAGGGCGGGGACAGAAGTAATTCCCCCCTCCACTTT
TRBV28	-	TRBD2	TRBJ2-7	CASSNKKREAPYEQYF	TGTGCCAGCAGTAACAAGAAGCGGGAGGCCCCCTACGAGCAGTACTTC
TRBV2	-	-	TRBJ2-3	CASSVTRADTQYF	TGTGCCAGCAGTGTAACTAGGGCAGATACGCAGTATTTT
TRBV9	-	TRBD2	TRBJ2-1	CASSVGTSGSPSYNEQFF	TGTGCCAGCAGCGTCGGCACTAGCGGGAGCCCCTCCTACAATGAGCAGTTCTTC
TRBV4-1	-	-	TRBJ2-7	CASSQNSDSWGIEQYF	TGCGCCAGCAGCCAAAACTCGGATTCGTGGGGCATCGAGCAGTACTTC
TRBV6-1	-	-	TRBJ1-2	CASSVSQETQCGYTF	TGTGCCAGCAGTGTTAGTCAAGAAACCCAATGTGGCTACACCTTC
TRBV11-2	-	TRBD1	TRBJ2-5	CASSWKTGAPEGQYF	TGTGCCAGCAGCTGGAAGACAGGGGCCCCCGAAGGCCAGTACTTC
TRBV4-1	few	-	TRBJ1-5	CASSQEWGTSGQPQHF	TGCGCCAGCAGCCAAGAGTGGGGGACTTCGGGGCAGCCCCAGCATTTT